Below, one TCR beta chain is given with its context. The antigen is undetermined. The data were produced by immunoSEQ multiplex PCR, yet TCRdb's version contains in-frame clones alone and is incomplete. The sample holds approximately 100,000 clones; 93% are singletons and the top ten take approximately 1%. These data originate in a study of graft-versus-host responses after intestinal transplantation. The wider study: Among the recipients, all got anti-thymocyte globulin induction and then tacrolimus and steroids for about three years. General study results and limits: Patients with graft-donor T cell macrochimerism had high graft-versus-host to host-versus-graft clonal ratios in allografts. Marrow from the recipient contained GvH clones, some of which had appeared first in ileum or blood.

The germline gives CDR1 SEHNR, CDR2 FQNEAQ (reference sequence). The V end was cut by 6 bases, the J end by 7 bases, with 7 bases between. The CDR3 spans 12 residues. V and J are TRBV7-9 and TRBJ1-6, with D possibly being TRBD1 (5 bases). Sample: unstimulated CD8+ T cells sorted from spleen or lymph node cells, taken before intestinal transplant. The TCR sequence derives from a human donor who received an intestinal transplant. The CDR3 spells CASRSGNSPLHF. In DNA, the CDR3 is TGTGCCAGCAGATCAGGGAATTCACCCCTCCACTTT. Variable domain in full (rest from reference TRBV7-9 and TRBJ1-6): DTGVSQNPRHKITKRGQNVTFRCDPISEHNRLYWYRQTLGQGPEFLTYFQNEAQLEKSRLLSDRFSAERPKGSFSTLEIQRTEQGDSAMYLCASRSGNSPLHFGNGTRLTVT.